Below, 6 T cell receptor beta chains from the same sample are listed, as sequenced in a study of T cell responses to AZD1222 COVID-19 vaccine. The repertoire was sequenced with immunoSEQ multiplex PCR; TCRdb's copy has only in-frame clones and lacks some. This table holds more than 95,000 clones, 80% to 90% found once. The source material was peripheral blood, sampled on day 0 of AZD1222 vaccination. The receptor set was obtained from an adult in good health.

The CDR3 loop reads CASVRDWGGELFF. The CDR3 coding sequence is TGTGCTAGTGTCAGGGACTGGGGCGGGGAGCTGTTTTTT. The chain has TRBV12-5 and TRBJ2-2; TRBD2 is a possible D gene (6 bases). Trimming took off 7 bases at V and 7 bases at J, with 13 bases between the two ends. CDR3 length equals 13 residues. The germline V gene has CDR1 LGHNT and CDR2 FRNRAP.

This clone turned up a few times. The V call is TRBV6-5, the J call TRBJ1-3; 8 bases fit TRBD1. The CDR3 sequence is 15 residues long. The germline V gene encodes CDR1 MNHEY and CDR2 SVGAGI. Trimming took 5 bases from V and 4 from J; bases not matched to a gene: 7. This CDR3 is CASSHWTGNGNTIYF. CDR3 sequence (DNA): TGTGCCAGCAGTCACTGGACAGGGAACGGAAACACCATATATTTT.

The V call is TRBV6-5, the J call TRBJ1-4; D not certain. The V end lost 2 bases, the J end lost 8 bases, and 9 bases lay between the germline ends. This CDR3 is 13 amino acids long. The germline gives CDR1 MNHEY, CDR2 SVGAGI. The CDR3 region has the DNA TGTGCCAGCAGTTACCAAAGGGCCGAAAAACTGTTTTTT. Protein sequence: CASSYQRAEKLFF.

V gene TRBV29-1 combines with J gene TRBJ2-5; the match to TRBD1 covers 11 bases. V lost 3 bases to trimming and J lost 6 bases; unmatched junction nucleotides: 6. Looked up from germline, CDR1 is SQVTM and CDR2 is ANQGSEA. The CDR3 loop spans 14 amino acids. CDR3: CSVEDRDRGKTQYF. The CDR3 DNA follows: TGCAGCGTTGAGGATAGGGACAGGGGGAAGACCCAGTACTTC. The whole variable domain, filled in from reference TRBV29-1 and TRBJ2-5, reads SAVISQKPSRDICQRGTSLTIQCQVDSQVTMMFWYRQQPGQSLTLIATANQGSEATYESGFVIDKFPISRPNLTFSTLTVSNMSPEDSSIYLCSVEDRDRGKTQYFGPGTRLLVL.

This chain links TRBV6-5 with TRBJ1-5, with 9 positions matching TRBD1. Germline CDR1 is MNHEY and CDR2 is SVGAGI. Unmatched junction bases numbered 8, after V lost 7 bases and J lost 7 bases. CDR3 size: 14 residues. DNA for the CDR3: TGTGCCAGCAATTTAGGGACAGGGAGGCAGCCCCAGCATTTT. Amino acids: CASNLGTGRQPQHF.

The V gene is TRBV7-9, the J gene TRBJ2-3, with 7 nucleotides matching TRBD2. Germline CDR1 SEHNR, CDR2 FQNEAQ (reference sequence). The CDR3 sequence is 15 residues long. J gave up 2 bases and V 2 bases, and 4 bases lay outside the gene matches. The DNA of the CDR3 is TGTGCCAGCAGCTTAAGTAGCGGGCCCACAGATACGCAGTATTTT. Translation: CASSLSSGPTDTQYF.